The next 8 T cell receptor beta chains were all read from a single sample in a study of glioma-infiltrating T cells after dendritic cell vaccination. The protocol was immunoSEQ multiplex PCR, while the TCRdb copy is restricted to in-frame clones and leaves out a portion. The sample lists more than 60,000 clones; approximately 78% were seen once. The source material was blood, sampled before dendritic cell vaccination. Every receptor here comes from a human donor with glioblastoma.

CDR3 DNA sequence: TGTGCCAGCAGTGAGCGGGGGGGCATAGAGACCCAGTACTTC. Protein: CASSERGGIETQYF. The chain couples TRBV6-1 to TRBJ2-5, with 9 bases that match TRBD2. J was trimmed by 4 bases and V by 3 bases; bases with no gene match: 3. The CDR3 has 14 residues. Germline CDR1 reads MNHNS; CDR2 reads SASEGT.

CDR3 amino acids: CASSSRDRDIVGYTF. For the CDR3, the DNA is TGTGCCAGCAGCTCCCGGGACAGGGATATAGTTGGCTACACCTTC. The V call is TRBV7-8, the J call TRBJ1-2; 9 nucleotides line up with TRBD1. This CDR3 has 15 amino acids. Losses at the gene ends were 4 bases for V and 7 bases for J; bases not matched to a gene: 10. CDR1 and CDR2 (germline): SGHVS, FQNEAQ.

This clone was seen just once. The rearrangement links TRBV13 to TRBJ1-6; D unresolved. Germline V gene data show CDR1 as PRHDT and CDR2 as FYEKMQ (reference sequence). V shed 1 base and J shed 9 bases, with 10 bases lying between them. This CDR3 has 14 residues. CDR3 protein: CASSLVGVSSPLHF. In DNA, the CDR3 is TGTGCCAGCAGCTTAGTGGGAGTGTCTTCACCCCTCCACTTT.

In its sample, this clone was seen once. The V call is TRBV6-1, the J call TRBJ2-7; D unresolved. The CDR3 is made up of 12 amino acids. V was shortened by 0 bases and J by 3 bases, with 3 bases between the two germline ends. The germline V gene has CDR1 MNHNS and CDR2 SASEGT. CDR3 in DNA: TGTGCCAGCAGTGAAGCCAGCTACGAGCAGTACTTC. This codes for CASSEASYEQYF.

The chain combines TRBV7-6 with TRBJ2-3; tentative D call: TRBD2 (6 bases). The length of the CDR3 is 18 residues. Trimming took off 2 bases at V and 3 bases at J, with 21 bases between the two ends. Per the germline V gene, CDR1 is SGHVS and CDR2 is FNYEAQ. The CDR3 loop is CASSLLSTGTFFTDTQYF. The CDR3 region has the DNA TGTGCCAGCAGCTTACTTAGCACCGGGACTTTCTTTACAGATACGCAGTATTTT.

The CDR3 loop is CASLVGRDRGTYEQYF. CDR3 DNA sequence: TGTGCCAGCTTAGTTGGGCGGGACAGGGGGACCTACGAGCAGTACTTC. The genes are TRBV27 and TRBJ2-7; TRBD1 matches at 11 bases. Germline-derived CDR1 and CDR2 are MNHEY and SMNVEV (reference sequence). Unmatched junction bases numbered 11, after V lost 8 bases and J lost 2 bases. The CDR3 extends over 16 amino acids.

This clone was detected only once. The genes are TRBV20-1 and TRBJ2-5; a weak D match, TRBD1 (5 bases). There are 11 residues in the CDR3. Trimming took 5 bases from V and 4 from J, leaving 8 bases between them. The germline CDR1 and CDR2 sequences are DFQATT and SNEGSKA (reference sequence). CDR3 nucleotides: TGCAGTGCTGGACAAGGAGAGACCCAGTACTTC. It yields the protein CSAGQGETQYF.

This chain uses TRBV7-8 with TRBJ1-2; D gene unclear. The CDR3 consists of 14 residues. Trimming cost V 5 bases and J 8 bases, with 18 bases left between them. From germline, CDR1 is SGHVS and CDR2 FQNEAQ. The CDR3 loop reads CASSQVGETSGYTF. Here the CDR3 DNA reads TGTGCCAGCAGCCAGGTCGGGGAGACGAGCGGCTACACCTTC.